This T cell receptor beta chain was sequenced in a study of control samples from healthy donors and cancer patients. The germline gives CDR1 LGHDT, CDR2 YNNKEL (reference sequence). Between the trimmed V and J ends, which lost 4 bases and 6 bases, there was a span of 12 bases. This CDR3 has 13 residues. Some clones are missing from TCRdb's copy, which holds only in-frame ones; the method was immunoSEQ multiplex PCR. The sample shows about 160,000 clones, 90% to 95% of them seen only once. The TCR comes from a man between 60 and 75 years old with colorectal cancer. Sample: PBMCs. The rearrangement links TRBV3-1 (or the pseudogene TRBV3-2) to TRBJ1-1, with D perhaps matching TRBD1 (5 bases). CDR3 loop: CASSRAGTSEAFF. The CDR3 bases are TGTGCCAGCAGCCGAGCCGGGACGTCTGAAGCTTTCTTT.